This entry is about one T cell receptor beta chain. These data come from a study of radiotherapy plus CTLA-4 blockade in lung cancer. V shed 4 bases and J shed 8 bases, with 14 bases lying between them. CDR1 and CDR2 from the germline V gene are SGDLS and YYNGEE. The CDR3 sequence is 13 residues long. Libraries were prepared by immunoSEQ multiplex PCR; TCRdb keeps only in-frame clonotypes and omits some of them. This table holds more than 12,000 clones, roughly 72% found once. The sequence was obtained from a human donor with non-small cell lung cancer whose response to radiotherapy plus ipilimumab could not be evaluated. This rearrangement joins TRBV9 to TRBJ2-3; weak D call: TRBD2 (7 bases). The source was peripheral blood, collected from a patient treated with radiotherapy plus ipilimumab. CDR3 DNA sequence: TGTGCCAGCAGCCCCCCAGGGGAGGGTACGCAGTATTTT. This codes for CASSPPGEGTQYF.